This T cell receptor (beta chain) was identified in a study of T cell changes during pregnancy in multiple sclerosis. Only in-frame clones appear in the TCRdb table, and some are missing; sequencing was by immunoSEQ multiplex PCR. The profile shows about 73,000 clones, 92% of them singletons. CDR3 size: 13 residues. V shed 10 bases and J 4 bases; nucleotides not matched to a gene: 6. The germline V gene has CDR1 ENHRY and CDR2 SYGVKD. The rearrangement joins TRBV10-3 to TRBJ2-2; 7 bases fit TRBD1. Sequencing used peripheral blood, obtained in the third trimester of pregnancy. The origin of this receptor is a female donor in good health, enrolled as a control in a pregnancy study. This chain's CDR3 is CATGTDLTGELFF. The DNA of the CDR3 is TGTGCCACGGGGACAGACCTCACCGGGGAGCTGTTTTTT.